What follows are 30 T cell receptor beta chains derived from one specimen sequenced in a study of T cell repertoires in cytomegalovirus infection. One entry per CDR3 protein, called by TCRdb with MiXCR from the reads. The table lists about 490,000 distinct CDR3 sequences, 11% of them singletons. Sequenced material: PBMCs. These receptors originate from a human donor in good health (CMV status not recorded). Some clones in this sample may be carry-over from other donors' samples.

This clonotype was found many times. This chain links TRBV11-2 with TRBJ2-6; TRBD1 matches at 7 bases. J gave up 0 bases and V 2 bases, and 1 base lay outside the gene matches. CDR1 and CDR2 (germline): SGHAT, FQNNGV. The CDR3 spans 16 residues. The CDR3 spells CASSLTGASGANVLTF. The DNA for the CDR3 is TGTGCCAGCAGCTTAACAGGGGCCTCTGGGGCCAACGTCCTGACTTTC.

This clonotype was seen many times. The rearrangement links TRBV5-4 to TRBJ1-5; a possible D gene is TRBD1 (5 bases). V lost 0 bases, J lost 2 bases, and 9 bases lay in between. CDR1 and CDR2 (germline): SGHNT, YYREEE (reference sequence). This CDR3 spans 15 amino acids. The CDR3 sequence is CASSLAGPGNQPQHF. For the CDR3, the DNA is TGTGCCAGCAGCTTGGCGGGGCCGGGCAATCAGCCCCAGCATTTT.

The chain has TRBV29-1 and TRBJ1-5; maybe TRBD1 (5 bases). CDR3 length equals 13 residues. The germline V gene encodes CDR1 SQVTM and CDR2 ANQGSEA. The V and J ends lost 1 base and 4 bases respectively, with 8 bases between them. The CDR3 nucleotides read TGCAGCGTTGAAGGACAGTGTAATCAGCCCCAGCATTTT. Encoded protein: CSVEGQCNQPQHF.

This clonotype was counted many times. The chain couples TRBV27 to TRBJ2-7, with D hard to call. Per germline, CDR1 MNHEY and CDR2 SMNVEV (reference sequence). The CDR3 consists of 13 residues. Between the trimmed V and J ends, which lost 2 bases and 2 bases, there was a span of 7 bases. CDR3 DNA: TGTGCCAGCAGTTTAAGGACCCCCTACGAGCAGTACTTC. Its translation: CASSLRTPYEQYF.

This clonotype was detected only a few times. The chain combines TRBV29-1 with TRBJ1-1, with D unclear. CDR1 is SQVTM and CDR2 is ANQGSEA in the germline V gene. V shed 5 bases and J shed 8 bases, with 15 bases lying between them. The CDR3 contains 12 residues. The CDR3 region has the DNA TGCAGCGTTAGAGCGGCAGGCCGGGAAGCTTTCTTT. This sequence encodes CSVRAAGREAFF.

This clonotype was seen at least ten times. This rearrangement joins TRBV6-5 to TRBJ2-4; possibly TRBD1 for D (6 bases). Germline assignment: CDR1 MNHEY and CDR2 SVGAGI. The CDR3 length is 13 residues. V lost 5 bases and J lost 2, with 7 bases in between. This CDR3 reads CASSDRPKNIQYF. In DNA form, the CDR3 reads TGTGCCAGCAGTGACAGGCCCAAAAACATTCAGTACTTC.

This clonotype has ten or more counts. The V gene is TRBV6-1, the J gene TRBJ1-4; 8 bases map to TRBD1. V gave up 7 bases and J gave up 7 bases; unmatched junction bases: 11. Germline lookup yields CDR1 MNHNS and CDR2 SASEGT. The CDR3 loop spans 15 amino acids. Written as DNA, the CDR3 is TGTGCCAGCAACGCTTTCAGGGGGCCGGGTGAAAAACTGTTTTTT. This translates into CASNAFRGPGEKLFF.

This clonotype was picked up many times. This chain links TRBV10-3 with TRBJ2-3; TRBD1 is a possible D gene (5 bases). Trimming removed 8 bases at V and 6 bases at J, with 21 bases between. This CDR3 contains 15 residues. Germline lookup yields CDR1 ENHRY and CDR2 SYGVKD. The DNA for the CDR3 is TGTGCCATCTCGGACACCACGATCTCGGGCGATACGCAGTATTTT. Amino acid sequence: CAISDTTISGDTQYF.

This clonotype was seen ten or more times. The chain couples TRBV5-4 to TRBJ2-3; the match to TRBD1 covers 7 bases. The CDR3 contains 14 residues. CDR1 is SGHNT and CDR2 is YYREEE in the germline V gene (reference sequence). The junction had 7 bases not matched to a gene; V was cut back by 7 bases and J by 2 bases. CDR3 DNA: TGTGCCAGCGCCGAGGACAGGTTCACAGATACGCAGTATTTT. Amino acids: CASAEDRFTDTQYF.

This clonotype was detected ten times or more. The rearrangement links TRBV7-9 to TRBJ1-4, with D unresolved. V was clipped by 4 bases and J by 5 bases, with 17 bases between them. The CDR3 sequence is 16 residues long. Germline V gene sequence: CDR1 SEHNR, CDR2 FQNEAQ (reference sequence). CDR3 residues: CASSSPGRGGNEKLFF. The CDR3 DNA follows: TGTGCCAGCAGCTCCCCAGGACGGGGAGGGAATGAAAAACTGTTTTTT.

This clonotype occurred many times. The chain has TRBV7-6 and TRBJ2-2; D gene ambiguous. V was shortened by 1 base and J by 0 bases, with 9 bases between the two germline ends. Germline V gene lookup returns CDR1 SGHVS and CDR2 FNYEAQ. CDR3 length: 16 amino acids. The CDR3 DNA reads as TGTGCCAGCAGCTTAGTGGAAGTATCGAACACCGGGGAGCTGTTTTTT. This encodes CASSLVEVSNTGELFF.

V gene TRBV7-4 combines with J gene TRBJ2-5, with TRBD1 identical over 8 bases. The CDR3 contains 14 residues. CDR1 and CDR2 from the germline V gene are SGHVT and SQSDAQ. V lost 5 bases, J lost 7 bases, and 9 bases stayed unmatched. Written as DNA, the CDR3 is TGTGCCAGCAGCCCCCGACAGGGGCTGGGGACCCAGTACTTC. This encodes CASSPRQGLGTQYF.

V gene TRBV11-2 combines with J gene TRBJ1-1; 7 nucleotides agree with TRBD1. Germline V gene lookup returns CDR1 SGHAT and CDR2 FQNNGV. Trimming at V came to 8 bases and at J to 4 bases, leaving 10 bases not matched to a gene. The CDR3 contains 14 residues. The CDR3 nucleotides are TGTGCCAGCCGACATTACAGGGGCGGCACTGAAGCTTTCTTT. It specifies CASRHYRGGTEAFF. The full variable domain, completed using reference TRBV11-2 and TRBJ1-1, is EAGVAQSPRYKIIEKRQSVAFWCNPISGHATLYWYQQILGQGPKLLIQFQNNGVVDDSQLPKDRFSAERLKGVDSTLKIQPAKLEDSAVYLCASRHYRGGTEAFFGQGTRLTVV.

At least ten counts were recorded for this clonotype. This chain connects TRBV7-3 to TRBJ2-1; 8 bases match TRBD2. With V trimmed by 3 bases and J by 2 bases, 3 bases remained unmatched. This CDR3 region has 15 residues. Germline values: CDR1 SGHTA, CDR2 FQGTGA. Written as DNA, the CDR3 is TGTGCCAGCAGCTTGAGCGGGGGCCCCTACAATGAGCAGTTCTTC. This codes for CASSLSGGPYNEQFF.

The CDR3 DNA is TGTGCCATCAGTGAGTCCTACGGGAGGGCCCGACAGTACTTC. As protein: CAISESYGRARQYF. This sequence joins TRBV10-3 and TRBJ2-7; 8 bases map to TRBD2. Germline V gives CDR1 ENHRY, CDR2 SYGVKD. The CDR3 length is 14 residues. V lost 0 bases, J lost 10 bases, and 8 bases stayed unmatched.

There are many counts of this clonotype. The genes are TRBV14 and TRBJ2-3; 7 bases are a match to TRBD2. Losses at the gene ends were 4 bases for V and 3 bases for J; bases not matched to a gene: 10. CDR1 is SGHDN and CDR2 is FVKESK in the germline V gene. This CDR3 contains 16 residues. CDR3 nucleotide sequence: TGTGCCAGCAGCCCGGATCGGGAGGAGATTACAGATACGCAGTATTTT. Translating it yields CASSPDREEITDTQYF.

This clonotype has more than one count but fewer than ten. V usage is TRBV4-2 and J usage is TRBJ2-1; TRBD2 aligns across 8 bases. The CDR3 has 18 amino acids. Trimming cost V 1 base and J 6 bases; bases outside gene matches: 14. Looked up from germline, CDR1 is LGHNA and CDR2 is YNFKEQ. The CDR3 reads CASSQVGMAGGWGNEQFF. The CDR3 region has the DNA TGTGCCAGCAGCCAAGTCGGCATGGCGGGAGGCTGGGGCAATGAGCAGTTCTTC.

J is TRBJ1-1 and V is TRBV15; D not resolved. The CDR3 runs to 14 residues. V was cut by 0 bases and J by 1 base, with 6 bases left in between. Germline CDR1 LNHNV, CDR2 YYDKDF (reference sequence). CDR3 bases: TGTGCCACCAGCAGAGATGCCGCGAACACTGAAGCTTTCTTT. Protein sequence: CATSRDAANTEAFF.

There are many counts of this clonotype. The rearrangement uses TRBV5-4 and TRBJ2-5, with 10 nucleotides matching TRBD2. This CDR3 has 17 residues. The J segment lost 5 bases and the V segment lost 4 bases, leaving 14 bases of the junction unmatched. CDR1 is SGHNT, CDR2 YYREEE, per germline (reference sequence). CDR3 loop: CASSPEASGSLGETQYF. The CDR3 DNA is TGTGCCAGCAGCCCGGAAGCTAGCGGGAGTCTGGGGGAGACCCAGTACTTC.

This clonotype was recorded many times. The V and J genes are TRBV11-2 and TRBJ2-3, with D unclear. V shed 3 bases and J shed 4 bases, with 11 bases lying between them. This CDR3 has 14 residues. The germline gives CDR1 SGHAT, CDR2 FQNNGV. This CDR3 is CASSFGVGADTQYF. Here the CDR3 DNA reads TGTGCCAGCAGCTTTGGGGTTGGGGCAGATACGCAGTATTTT.

This clonotype was seen at least ten times. The chain carries TRBV5-1 and TRBJ2-1, with D maybe TRBD2 (5 bases). Germline V gives CDR1 SGHRS, CDR2 YFSETQ. V lost 0 bases, J lost 3 bases, and 13 bases lay in between. The CDR3 is 16 amino acids. The CDR3 DNA sequence: TGCGCCAGCAGCTTGGCGTGGCGGGCGAACTACAATGAGCAGTTCTTC. Its translation is CASSLAWRANYNEQFF.

V and J are TRBV30 and TRBJ2-7; 7 nucleotides align to TRBD2. Trimming removed 4 bases from V and 3 bases from J; junction bases left unmatched: 9. This CDR3 region has 14 residues. Germline V lookup: CDR1 GTSNPN, CDR2 SVGIG (reference sequence). The CDR3 protein is CAWTRGGRGYEQYF. In DNA, the CDR3 is TGTGCCTGGACCCGGGGAGGGAGAGGCTACGAGCAGTACTTC.

This clonotype was recorded a few times. The chain combines TRBV28 with TRBJ2-1; 7 bases agree with TRBD2. The CDR3 runs 16 residues. Unmatched junction bases numbered 16, after V lost 6 bases and J lost 8 bases. Germline loops: CDR1 MDHEN, CDR2 SYDVKM. The CDR3 DNA follows: TGTGCCAGCAGCTCTCCCTCGCGGACTAGTGGTGATGAGCAGTTCTTC. It codes for CASSSPSRTSGDEQFF.

This clonotype was counted many times. In nucleotides, the CDR3 is TGTGCCAGCAAACTAGGGGATACCCCTTACAATGAGCAGTTCTTC. Translating it yields CASKLGDTPYNEQFF. This chain connects TRBV6-1 to TRBJ2-1, with D perhaps given as TRBD1 or TRBD2 (5 bases each). V was trimmed by 7 bases and J by 4 bases, leaving 17 bases between them. The CDR3 is 15 residues long. Germline-derived CDR1 and CDR2 are MNHNS and SASEGT.

This clonotype was found many times. V and J are TRBV7-2 and TRBJ2-7; 7 bases match TRBD2. The CDR3 runs 17 residues. The germline CDR1 and CDR2 sequences are SGHTA and FQGNSA. V trimming: 1 base; J trimming: 0 bases; junction bases outside the gene matches: 9. CDR3 DNA sequence: TGTGCCAGCAGCTTAGTCCCTAGCGGATCGAGCTCCTACGAGCAGTACTTC. Its translation is CASSLVPSGSSSYEQYF. The full variable domain, in which reference TRBV7-2 and TRBJ2-7 provide the parts outside the CDR3, is GAGVSQSPSNKVTEKGKDVELRCDPISGHTALYWYRQSLGQGLEFLIYFQGNSAPDKSGLPSDRFSAERTGGSVSTLTIQRTQQEDSAVYLCASSLVPSGSSSYEQYFGPGTRLTVT.

This clonotype was recorded at least ten times. The J gene is TRBJ2-7, the V gene TRBV23-1, with D possibly being TRBD1 (6 bases). TRBV23-1 is assigned to the ORF class and has an uncertain function. The length of the CDR3 is 15 residues. V dropped 3 bases and J dropped 4 bases, with 16 bases sitting between them. The CDR3 loop reads CASSQPGTLGYEQYF. CDR3 sequence (DNA): TGCGCCAGCAGTCAGCCCGGGACACTTGGGTACGAGCAGTACTTC.

The chain couples TRBV7-6 to TRBJ2-1, with 9 bases identical to TRBD2. Germline CDR1 reads SGHVS; CDR2 reads FNYEAQ. Germline trimming cut 1 base from V and 6 bases from J; bases unmatched to any gene: 16. The CDR3 sequence is 19 residues long. CDR3 residues: CASSLVLLRGGLRGNEQFF. DNA for the CDR3: TGTGCCAGCAGCTTAGTTCTTCTGCGGGGGGGCCTGAGGGGCAATGAGCAGTTCTTC. The full variable domain, rest sourced from reference TRBV7-6 and TRBJ2-1, is GAGVSQSPRYKVTKRGQDVALRCDPISGHVSLYWYRQALGQGPEFLTYFNYEAQQDKSGLPNDRFSAERPEGSISTLTIQRTEQRDSAMYRCASSLVLLRGGLRGNEQFFGPGTRLTVL.

This clonotype was seen a handful of times. The V and J genes are TRBV19 and TRBJ1-2; D is uncertain. Deletions cut 6 bases from V and 2 bases from J, with 13 bases between. Per germline, CDR1 LNHDA and CDR2 SQIVND (reference sequence). The CDR3 runs to 14 residues. The DNA for the CDR3 is TGTGCCAGTAGGCCTGAGGGAAGGAACTATGGCTACACCTTC. Translating gives CASRPEGRNYGYTF.

In DNA form, the CDR3 reads TGTGCCAGCAGCACCTCGACAGGGATCAAGCCCCAGCATTTT. Its protein is CASSTSTGIKPQHF. V gene TRBV28 combines with J gene TRBJ1-5; 7 nucleotides line up with TRBD1. V dropped 6 bases and J dropped 8; count of bases not matched to a gene: 10. Germline V CDR1 and CDR2: MDHEN, SYDVKM. The CDR3 has 14 amino acids.

This clonotype was seen a few times. The chain recombines TRBV20-1 with TRBJ2-3; 8 positions match TRBD2. This CDR3 has 13 amino acids. V gave up 3 bases and J gave up 3 bases; unmatched junction bases: 2. The germline CDR1 and CDR2 sequences are DFQATT and SNEGSKA (reference sequence). The DNA for the CDR3 is TGCAGTGCTAGCGGGAGGGAAACAGATACGCAGTATTTT. As protein: CSASGRETDTQYF.